A single sample is the source of the 10 T cell receptor beta chains below, sequenced in a study of beta chain features in type 1 diabetes. Since all of the isolated RNA was reverse transcribed, expressed TCRB transcripts were what got sequenced. TCRdb keeps only in-frame clones here, not all; method: immunoSEQ multiplex PCR. The table lists 250,000 to 350,000 clones, 15% of them singletons. Study-level findings and limits: Type 1 diabetes patients showed a moderate but significant shortening of TCRB CDR3s in all four CD4+ subsets.

These receptors have no identified antigens. Sample: naive CD4+ T cells from blood. The receptors originated from a young man with type 1 diabetes.

The genes are TRBV9 and TRBJ1-4; D is possibly TRBD1 (6 bases). The germline V gene has CDR1 SGDLS and CDR2 YYNGEE. Trimming took off 1 base at V and 8 bases at J, with 9 bases between the two ends. The CDR3 spans 13 residues. The CDR3 DNA reads as TGTGCCAGCAGCGTATCAGGGGTCGAAAAACTGTTTTTT. Protein product: CASSVSGVEKLFF.

This clone has only a few counts. V is TRBV7-2 and J is TRBJ2-2; 8 positions agree with TRBD1. The junction had 4 bases not matched to a gene; V was cut back by 5 bases and J by 2 bases. The CDR3 covers 15 residues. Germline V gene data show CDR1 as SGHTA and CDR2 as FQGNSA. CDR3 amino acids: CASSPDRENTGELFF. The CDR3 nucleotides are TGTGCCAGCAGCCCGGACAGGGAAAACACCGGGGAGCTGTTTTTT.

CDR3: CASSPPEGASTEAFF. In DNA, the CDR3 is TGTGCCAGCTCACCACCGGAGGGGGCAAGCACTGAAGCTTTCTTT. The chain couples TRBV18 to TRBJ1-1, with 7 bases lining up with TRBD1. Germline CDR1 is KGHSH and CDR2 is LQKENI. V shed 0 bases, J shed 4 bases, and the junction held 5 bases outside the gene matches. The CDR3 spans 15 residues.

This clone occurred a few times. The gene calls are TRBV2 and TRBJ1-5; D perhaps matches TRBD1 (6 bases). CDR3 length equals 15 residues. Trimming cost V 7 bases and J 4 bases, with 17 bases left between them. Germline values: CDR1 SNHLY, CDR2 FYNNEI. CDR3 sequence (DNA): TGTGCCAGCACCCCAGCGGGGGCTCGGAATCAGCCCCAGCATTTT. The encoded protein is CASTPAGARNQPQHF. The variable domain in full, with the rest retrieved from reference TRBV2 and TRBJ1-5, is EPEVTQTPSHQVTQMGQEVILRCVPISNHLYFYWYRQILGQKVEFLVSFYNNEISEKSEIFDDQFSVERPDGSNFTLKIRSTKLEDSAMYFCASTPAGARNQPQHFGDGTRLSIL.

This clone was detected a few times. The rearrangement joins TRBV27 to TRBJ2-5; 7 bases align to TRBD1. Unmatched junction bases numbered 8, after V lost 5 bases and J lost 5 bases. Per the germline V gene, CDR1 is MNHEY and CDR2 is SMNVEV (reference sequence). This CDR3 comprises 14 residues. CDR3 region: CASSPTGQRETQYF. CDR3 nucleotide sequence: TGTGCCAGCAGTCCTACGGGACAGAGGGAGACCCAGTACTTC.

This clone occurred a few times. The CDR3 is CASSLARVAGGPGKTQYF. CDR3 coding DNA: TGTGCCAGCAGCTTAGCGAGGGTAGCGGGAGGGCCAGGAAAGACCCAGTACTTC. V is TRBV7-2 and J is TRBJ2-5; 11 bases fit TRBD2. The CDR3 is made up of 18 amino acids. The ends lost 0 bases at V and 6 bases at J; junction bases unmatched: 12. Germline lookup yields CDR1 SGHTA and CDR2 FQGNSA.

J is TRBJ2-1 and V is TRBV19; 7 positions agree with TRBD2. The CDR3 has 16 residues. Per germline, CDR1 LNHDA and CDR2 SQIVND (reference sequence). V lost 5 bases, J lost 2 bases, and 9 bases stayed unmatched. The CDR3 nucleotides read TGTGCCAGTAGTGTGAAGACTAGCAGCCCCTACAATGAGCAGTTCTTC. Its protein is CASSVKTSSPYNEQFF.

This clone was recorded a few times. The CDR3 bases are TGTGCCAGCAGCTTAGCCTTGACAGGCCGCTCTGGAAACACCATATATTTT. Translated: CASSLALTGRSGNTIYF. V is TRBV7-2 and J is TRBJ1-3; a possible D gene is TRBD1 (6 bases). Germline V gene lookup returns CDR1 SGHTA and CDR2 FQGNSA. Trimming stripped 0 bases from V and 0 bases from J, with 12 bases between. This CDR3 has 17 residues.

This clone was observed a handful of times. The chain recombines TRBV10-3 with TRBJ2-1; a weak D match, TRBD2 (5 bases). With 4 bases removed from V and 9 bases from J, the gap between germline ends came to 13 bases. The CDR3 spans 13 residues. CDR1 and CDR2 from the germline V gene are ENHRY and SYGVKD. Here the CDR3 DNA reads TGTGCCATCAGTGGGGAAGTCGCGGGTGAGCAGTTCTTC. Its protein is CAISGEVAGEQFF.

The V call is TRBV18, the J call TRBJ2-5; perhaps TRBD1 as D (6 bases). The V gene lost 5 bases and the J gene lost 2 bases, with 15 bases spanning the gap. Per the germline V gene, CDR1 is KGHSH and CDR2 is LQKENI. The CDR3 totals 15 residues. CDR3 DNA sequence: TGTGCCAGCTCATCCAACTTCGACAGGCAAGAGACCCAGTACTTC. This gives the protein CASSSNFDRQETQYF.